Listed below are T cell receptor beta chains from one sample, sequenced in a study of read filtering for tumor transcriptome and immune sequencing. TCRdb itself ran the reads through MiXCR, one entry per CDR3 protein. The sample contains about 58,000 distinct CDR3 sequences, over 9% of which appear only once. The sequencing sample was made of a population of CD138-negative cells sorted from bone marrow. Every receptor here comes from a donor aged 40 or over with multiple myeloma. The CDR3 runs from the conserved cysteine through the conserved F or W. The order of the fields is clone size, J gene, V gene, D gene, CDR3 protein, CDR3 DNA. The D gene is left open where the match is weak. Clone size is not always given. Where it is, it says once, few, many or a class for expanded clones.

many | TRBJ1-5 | TRBV2 | TRBD1 | CASRGTGKAILQPQHF | TGTGCCAGCAGGGGGACAGGGAAAGCAATTCTTCAGCCCCAGCATTTT
many | TRBJ2-1 | TRBV2 | . | CASSGGVARSTNEQFF | TGTGCCAGCAGTGGGGGAGTGGCGCGATCCACCAATGAGCAGTTCTTC
many | TRBJ1-1 | TRBV6-5 | . | CASSYNRDFTEAFF | TGTGCCAGCAGTTACAACAGGGATTTCACTGAAGCTTTCTTT
many | TRBJ1-4 | TRBV7-8 | . | CASSPRAATNEKLFF | TGTGCCAGCAGCCCCCGGGCAGCAACTAATGAAAAACTGTTTTTT
many | TRBJ2-7 | TRBV3-1 | TRBD1 | CASSPPVPSGQASIEQYF | TGTGCCAGCAGCCCTCCTGTTCCGTCGGGACAGGCTTCTATCGAGCAGTACTTC
few | TRBJ2-7 | TRBV7-9 | . | CASALRSSENYEQYF | TGTGCCTCAGCGTTACGGTCCTCAGAAAATTACGAGCAGTACTTC
. | TRBJ2-1 | TRBV5-1 | . | CASSSMTLNEQFF | TGTGCCAGCAGCTCGATGACTTTGAATGAGCAGTTCTTC
many | TRBJ2-2 | TRBV7-9 | . | CASSLLTARASATSNTGELFF | TGTGCCAGCAGCTTATTGACCGCGAGGGCATCCGCCACTTCGAACACCGGGGAGCTGTTTTTT
. | TRBJ1-1 | TRBV2 | . | CASSQQKLNTEAFF | TGTGCCAGCAGTCAACAGAAATTGAACACTGAAGCTTTCTTT
many | TRBJ2-7 | TRBV7-6 | . | CASSSDSSYEQYF | TGTGCCAGCAGCTCCGACAGCTCCTACGAGCAGTACTTC
many | TRBJ2-1 | TRBV6-6 | . | CASSNGGEQFF | TGTGCCAGCAGCAACGGGGGTGAGCAGTTCTTC
. | TRBJ1-5 | TRBV20-1 | . | CSAREGTRSNQPQHF | TGCAGTGCTAGAGAAGGGACTCGGAGCAATCAGCCCCAGCATTTT
many | TRBJ2-4 | TRBV18 | . | CASSPGQPLNIQYF | TGTGCCAGCTCACCAGGGCAGCCCCTTAATATTCAGTACTTC
few | TRBJ2-3 | TRBV2 | . | CASSEVRVTDTQYF | TGTGCCAGCAGTGAGGTCAGGGTCACAGATACGCAGTATTTT
. | TRBJ1-5 | TRBV3-1 | TRBD1 | CASSRTGGSNQPQHF | TGTGCCAGCAGCCGGACAGGGGGGAGCAATCAGCCCCAGCATTTT
few | TRBJ1-1 | TRBV6-5 | . | CASRMRGVANTEAFF | TGTGCCAGCAGAATGAGGGGGGTGGCGAACACTGAAGCTTTCTTT
many | TRBJ1-6 | TRBV12-3/TRBV12-4 | . | CASSPQTGPYNSPLHF | TGTGCCAGCAGTCCACAGACAGGACCGTATAATTCACCCCTCCACTTT
many | TRBJ2-2 | TRBV11-2 | . | CASSSESDGELFF | TGTGCCAGCAGCTCCGAGAGCGACGGGGAGCTGTTTTTT
many | TRBJ2-5 | TRBV2 | . | CASSAFRANQETQYF | TGTGCCAGCAGTGCATTCAGAGCTAACCAAGAGACCCAGTACTTC
many | TRBJ2-7 | TRBV20-1 | TRBD2 | CSARAMGLGAYEQYF | TGCAGTGCACGGGCTATGGGACTAGGCGCCTACGAGCAGTACTTC
many | TRBJ2-7 | TRBV28 | . | CASSRGPEYYEQYF | TGTGCCAGCAGCCGGGGTCCAGAATATTACGAGCAGTACTTC
medium-sized | TRBJ2-1 | TRBV11-2 | . | CASSLAEYNEQFF | TGTGCCAGCAGCTTAGCCGAGTACAATGAGCAGTTCTTC
many | TRBJ2-3 | TRBV2 | TRBD2 | CASRGGLASDTQYF | TGTGCCAGCCGCGGGGGACTAGCGTCAGATACGCAGTATTTT
many | TRBJ2-5 | TRBV12-3/TRBV12-4 | . | CASSLRGETQYF | TGTGCCAGCAGTTTGAGGGGAGAGACCCAGTACTTC
many | TRBJ2-2 | TRBV9 | TRBD1 | CASSVGGQGHTGELFF | TGTGCCAGCAGCGTAGGGGGACAGGGTCACACCGGGGAGCTGTTTTTT
many | TRBJ1-1 | TRBV7-2 | . | CASSFGWEVEAFF | TGTGCCAGCAGCTTTGGGTGGGAGGTTGAAGCTTTCTTT
many | TRBJ1-1 | TRBV27 | TRBD1 | CASRIWGNQGATEAFF | TGTGCCAGCAGGATCTGGGGAAACCAGGGGGCCACTGAAGCTTTCTTT
many | TRBJ2-5 | TRBV10-3 | . | CAISDLLSRETQYF | TGTGCCATCAGTGATCTCCTATCCAGGGAGACCCAGTACTTC
many | TRBJ2-1 | TRBV7-2 | . | CASSSRGQSYNEQFF | TGTGCCAGCAGCTCACGCGGCCAATCCTACAATGAGCAGTTCTTC